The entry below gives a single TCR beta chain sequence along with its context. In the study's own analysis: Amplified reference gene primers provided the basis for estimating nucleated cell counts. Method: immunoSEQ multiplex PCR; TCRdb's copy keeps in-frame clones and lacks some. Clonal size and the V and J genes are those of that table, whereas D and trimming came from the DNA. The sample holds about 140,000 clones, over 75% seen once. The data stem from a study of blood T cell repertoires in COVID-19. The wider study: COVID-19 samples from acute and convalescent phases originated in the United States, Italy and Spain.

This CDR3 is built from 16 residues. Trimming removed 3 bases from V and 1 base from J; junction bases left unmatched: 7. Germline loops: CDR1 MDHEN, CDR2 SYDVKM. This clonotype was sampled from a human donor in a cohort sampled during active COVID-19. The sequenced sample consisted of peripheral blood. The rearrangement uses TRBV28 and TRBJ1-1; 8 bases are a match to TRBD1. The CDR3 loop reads CASSLRRTGRNTEAFF. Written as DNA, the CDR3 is TGTGCCAGCAGTTTGAGACGGACAGGGAGGAACACTGAAGCTTTCTTT.